The 8 T cell receptor beta chains presented below share a single source sample, sequenced in a study of T cells in tuberculosis. This table comes from immunoSEQ multiplex PCR, and its TCRdb copy is limited to in-frame clones, with some not included. The sample contains 30,000 to 40,000 clones, approximately 96% of which appear only once. Sequencing was done on a sample of PBMCs. The receptors stem from a donor aged 10-35 years with latent tuberculosis or without tuberculosis infection.

In nucleotides, the CDR3 is TGTGCCAGCAGACAGACAGGGAACACTGAAGCTTTCTTT. It specifies CASRQTGNTEAFF. The J gene is TRBJ1-1, the V gene TRBV6-5; a possible D gene is TRBD1 (6 bases). The V and J ends lost 6 bases and 1 base respectively, with 9 bases between them. Germline assignment: CDR1 MNHEY and CDR2 SVGAGI. The CDR3 is made up of 13 amino acids.

This clone was recorded once. The chain uses TRBV20-1 and TRBJ2-1; tentative D call: TRBD2 (5 bases). Germline assignment: CDR1 DFQATT and CDR2 SNEGSKA (reference sequence). This CDR3 has 11 amino acids. Trimming took off 4 bases at V and 10 bases at J, with 11 bases between the two ends. The CDR3 sequence: CSATPGVEQFF. In DNA form, the CDR3 reads TGCAGTGCTACGCCCGGGGTGGAGCAGTTCTTC.

The chain is built from TRBV2 and TRBJ2-5; TRBD1 agrees at 10 bases. This CDR3 comprises 14 residues. Germline CDR1 and CDR2: SNHLY and FYNNEI. Trimming removed 4 bases from V and 5 bases from J; junction bases left unmatched: 4. In DNA form, the CDR3 reads TGTGCCAGCAGTGTGGGACAGGGGTGGGAGACCCAGTACTTC. It yields the protein CASSVGQGWETQYF.

The CDR3 DNA reads TGTGCCAGTAGCCGCCAACATCTGCCCCCCTACAATGAGCAGTTCTTC. It codes for CASSRQHLPPYNEQFF. J is TRBJ2-1 and V is TRBV19; D is unclear. Germline assignment: CDR1 LNHDA and CDR2 SQIVND (reference sequence). The V and J ends lost 6 bases and 2 bases respectively, with 17 bases between them. This CDR3 spans 16 amino acids.

J is TRBJ2-2 and V is TRBV6-5, with D maybe TRBD1 (5 bases). This CDR3 has 15 amino acids. V shed 2 bases and J shed 3 bases, with 10 bases lying between them. Germline V gene data show CDR1 as MNHEY and CDR2 as SVGAGI. The CDR3: CASSYVTDYTGELFF. The CDR3 DNA reads TGTGCCAGCAGTTACGTGACAGACTACACCGGGGAGCTGTTTTTT.

This chain uses TRBV30 with TRBJ2-3; 12 nucleotides match TRBD1. The germline CDR1 and CDR2 sequences are GTSNPN and SVGIG (reference sequence). With 2 bases clipped from V and 4 bases from J, the junction kept 4 bases outside the gene matches. CDR3 length equals 15 residues. This CDR3 reads CAWSTGTGGADTQYF. CDR3 in DNA: TGTGCCTGGAGTACTGGGACAGGGGGCGCAGATACGCAGTATTTT.

The V call is TRBV30, the J call TRBJ1-1, with D maybe TRBD1 (5 bases). There are 13 residues in the CDR3. Trimming shortened V by 1 base and J by 0 bases, and 6 bases separated the two germline ends. The germline V gene has CDR1 GTSNPN and CDR2 SVGIG (reference sequence). DNA of the CDR3: TGTGCCTGGAGTGGACAGATGAACACTGAAGCTTTCTTT. It codes for CAWSGQMNTEAFF.

V gene TRBV5-1 combines with J gene TRBJ1-2; 7 positions agree with TRBD1. Germline trimming cut 0 bases from V and 5 bases from J; bases unmatched to any gene: 7. The V gene's germline CDR1 is SGHRS and CDR2 YFSETQ. The CDR3 is 15 amino acids. The chain's CDR3 is CASSLATGEGYGYTF. The CDR3 DNA reads TGCGCCAGCAGCTTGGCTACAGGGGAAGGTTATGGCTACACCTTC.